These T cell receptor beta chains were read from a single sample in a study of T-cell memory formation after mild COVID-19. A single record per CDR3 protein comes from TCRdb applying MiXCR to the 5' RACE reads. The sample records about 130,000 distinct CDR3 sequences, approximately 17% being singletons. The sample was PBMCs or a T cell subset sorted from them (not recorded which). The receptors stem from a man aged 18 to 35 who had mild COVID-19 (a few samples of this study predate the infection). Cell type and time point are not known. Each CDR3 is given with its conserved first and last residue. A D gene is named only where the DNA matches it firmly. Some rows mark clone size as missing; the rest say once, few, many or name a class of expanded clone.

D gene: TRBD1
V gene: TRBV7-2
clone size: few
J gene: TRBJ1-1
CDR3 DNA: TGTGCCAGCAGCTTAGACAGGGGGCTGATGGGGGGCACTGAAGCTTTCTTT
CDR3 protein: CASSLDRGLMGGTEAFF

D gene: TRBD2
V gene: TRBV24-1
clone size: few
J gene: TRBJ2-3
CDR3 DNA: TGTGCCACCAGTGATTCGACTAGCGGGGGGTGGCGGCAGTATTTT
CDR3 protein: CATSDSTSGGWRQYF

D gene: .
V gene: TRBV7-2
clone size: many
J gene: TRBJ2-3
CDR3 DNA: TGTGCCAGCAGCTTCCTGGGAGGCCCAGATACGCAGTATTTT
CDR3 protein: CASSFLGGPDTQYF

D gene: .
V gene: TRBV7-6
clone size: .
J gene: TRBJ2-7
CDR3 DNA: TGTGCCAGCAGCTTAGTCCCCTCCGGGACCGCCTACGAGCAGTACTTC
CDR3 protein: CASSLVPSGTAYEQYF

D gene: .
V gene: TRBV5-6
clone size: .
J gene: TRBJ1-5
CDR3 DNA: TGTGCCAGCAGCTTGGGACATTACGGCAATCAGCCCCAGCATTTT
CDR3 protein: CASSLGHYGNQPQHF

D gene: .
V gene: TRBV4-3
clone size: many
J gene: TRBJ2-1
CDR3 DNA: TGCGCCAGCAGCCAAGGGGCAGGGGTCTACAATGAGCAGTTCTTC
CDR3 protein: CASSQGAGVYNEQFF

D gene: .
V gene: TRBV19
clone size: .
J gene: TRBJ2-2
CDR3 DNA: TGTGCCAGTAGTATTGTCCGAGGGGCCGGGGAGCTGTTTTTT
CDR3 protein: CASSIVRGAGELFF

D gene: .
V gene: TRBV5-1
clone size: .
J gene: TRBJ1-2
CDR3 DNA: TGCGCCAGCAGCTTAGGGCGGGACCCGAACCCCTATGGCTACACCTTC
CDR3 protein: CASSLGRDPNPYGYTF

D gene: .
V gene: TRBV2
clone size: few
J gene: TRBJ1-3
CDR3 DNA: TGTGCCAGCAGAGTCTCTGGAAACACCATATATTTT
CDR3 protein: CASRVSGNTIYF

D gene: .
V gene: TRBV2
clone size: once
J gene: TRBJ1-2
CDR3 DNA: TGTGCCAGCACCGAAACTAACTATGGCTACACCTTC
CDR3 protein: CASTETNYGYTF

D gene: TRBD2
V gene: TRBV12-3/TRBV12-4
clone size: .
J gene: TRBJ2-3
CDR3 DNA: TGTGCCAGCAGGGCCGGGACTAGTGGCACAGATACGCAGTATTTT
CDR3 protein: CASRAGTSGTDTQYF

D gene: TRBD2
V gene: TRBV18
clone size: few
J gene: TRBJ2-7
CDR3 DNA: TGTGCCAGCTCATCCTATAGCGGGATTTCCTCCTACGAGCAGTACTTC
CDR3 protein: CASSSYSGISSYEQYF

D gene: TRBD2
V gene: TRBV7-2
clone size: many
J gene: TRBJ2-1
CDR3 DNA: TGTGCCAGCAGCTTAACTAGCGGGGGGGCCTATGAGCAGTTCTTC
CDR3 protein: CASSLTSGGAYEQFF

D gene: .
V gene: TRBV7-2
clone size: few
J gene: TRBJ2-5
CDR3 DNA: TGTGCCAGCAGCTTAGCGATGCGGGGGACCCAGTACTTC
CDR3 protein: CASSLAMRGTQYF

D gene: .
V gene: TRBV20-1
clone size: .
J gene: TRBJ1-2
CDR3 DNA: TGCAGTGCTAGAGTCGGGTTGTATGGCTACACCTTC
CDR3 protein: CSARVGLYGYTF

D gene: .
V gene: TRBV2
clone size: few
J gene: TRBJ2-7
CDR3 DNA: TGTGCCAGCAGTGAAGACCAGAACAGGCAGTACTTC
CDR3 protein: CASSEDQNRQYF

D gene: .
V gene: TRBV19
clone size: .
J gene: TRBJ1-5
CDR3 DNA: TGTGCCAGTAGTGGGGATGGGAGGGGATTTAATCAGCCCCAGCATTTT
CDR3 protein: CASSGDGRGFNQPQHF

D gene: .
V gene: TRBV24-1
clone size: .
J gene: TRBJ2-5
CDR3 DNA: TGTGCCACCAGTGACGCTTCACAGGGTAAAGAGACCCAGTACTTC
CDR3 protein: CATSDASQGKETQYF

D gene: TRBD2
V gene: TRBV20-1
clone size: few
J gene: TRBJ2-3
CDR3 DNA: TGCAGTGCTAGTGGGCGGGGGGCCACAGATACGCAGTATTTT
CDR3 protein: CSASGRGATDTQYF

D gene: .
V gene: TRBV4-3
clone size: .
J gene: TRBJ1-2
CDR3 DNA: TGCGCCAGCAGCCAAGATGTTCTAGAGGGGAGGAATGGCTACACCTTC
CDR3 protein: CASSQDVLEGRNGYTF

D gene: TRBD1
V gene: TRBV10-3
clone size: few
J gene: TRBJ2-1
CDR3 DNA: TGTGCCATCAGTGAGTTATCCCCTGGGACAGCCAATGAGCAGTTCTTC
CDR3 protein: CAISELSPGTANEQFF

D gene: .
V gene: TRBV7-2
clone size: few
J gene: TRBJ2-7
CDR3 DNA: TGTGCCAGCAGCGATCTTACCTCCCCCCGGGGGGCCCTAGCCTACGAGCAGTACTTC
CDR3 protein: CASSDLTSPRGALAYEQYF

D gene: TRBD1
V gene: TRBV28
clone size: .
J gene: TRBJ2-7
CDR3 DNA: TGTGCCAGCCGCTCCACAGGGGGCTCCTACGAGCAGTACTTC
CDR3 protein: CASRSTGGSYEQYF

D gene: .
V gene: TRBV7-2
clone size: many
J gene: TRBJ2-3
CDR3 DNA: TGTGCCAGCAGCTTATTAGGCAGGCTGGATGATACGCAGTATTTT
CDR3 protein: CASSLLGRLDDTQYF

D gene: TRBD1
V gene: TRBV20-1
clone size: .
J gene: TRBJ1-1
CDR3 DNA: TGCAGTGCTGCTTCCCCCGGGACAGGCGAAGCTTTATTT
CDR3 protein: CSAASPGTGEALF

D gene: .
V gene: TRBV7-2
clone size: few
J gene: TRBJ2-3
CDR3 DNA: TGTGCCAGCAGCTTTTCCCGTGGTTTGGATACGCAGTATTTT
CDR3 protein: CASSFSRGLDTQYF

D gene: .
V gene: TRBV5-4
clone size: .
J gene: TRBJ2-1
CDR3 DNA: TGTGCCAGCAGCTTATCCGGGGGATACGAGCAGTTCTTC
CDR3 protein: CASSLSGGYEQFF

D gene: .
V gene: TRBV7-2
clone size: once
J gene: TRBJ1-2
CDR3 DNA: TGTGCCAGCAGCTTAACCCAGGGGCTGGGTGGCTACACCTTC
CDR3 protein: CASSLTQGLGGYTF

D gene: .
V gene: TRBV11-2
clone size: .
J gene: TRBJ2-5
CDR3 DNA: TGTGCCAGCAGCTTTTACGGGGAGACCCAGTACTTC
CDR3 protein: CASSFYGETQYF

D gene: .
V gene: TRBV7-8
clone size: .
J gene: TRBJ1-2
CDR3 DNA: TGTGCCAGCAGCCCCTCGAGAGAGGATTGGGGCTACACCTTC
CDR3 protein: CASSPSREDWGYTF

D gene: TRBD1
V gene: TRBV12-3/TRBV12-4
clone size: .
J gene: TRBJ1-6
CDR3 DNA: TGTGCCAGCAGTTTTTCGGCAGGGGGTGTCTCACCCCTCCACTTT
CDR3 protein: CASSFSAGGVSPLHF

D gene: TRBD2
V gene: TRBV4-2
clone size: .
J gene: TRBJ2-3
CDR3 DNA: TGTGCCAGCAGCCAAGATAGGTTAGGCGGGGGGCCCTCAGATACGCAGTATTTT
CDR3 protein: CASSQDRLGGGPSDTQYF

D gene: TRBD2
V gene: TRBV7-7
clone size: many
J gene: TRBJ2-3
CDR3 DNA: TGTGCTAGCAGCTTGAGCGGGACCACAGATACGCAGTATTTT
CDR3 protein: CASSLSGTTDTQYF

D gene: TRBD2
V gene: TRBV7-9
clone size: .
J gene: TRBJ2-3
CDR3 DNA: TGTGCCAGCAGCTTAGCGGTTAGCGGGGACCCATACAGCACGGATACGCAGTATTTT
CDR3 protein: CASSLAVSGDPYSTDTQYF

D gene: .
V gene: TRBV9
clone size: .
J gene: TRBJ2-3
CDR3 DNA: TGTGCCAGCAGTCGCGGGGTAAGCACAGATACGCAGTATTTT
CDR3 protein: CASSRGVSTDTQYF

D gene: TRBD1
V gene: TRBV12-3/TRBV12-4
clone size: .
J gene: TRBJ1-2
CDR3 DNA: TGTGCCAGCAGTTCCTTCCAGGGGGGTTATGGCTACACCTTC
CDR3 protein: CASSSFQGGYGYTF

D gene: .
V gene: TRBV6-5
clone size: .
J gene: TRBJ2-3
CDR3 DNA: TGTGCCAGCAGTTATGAGTGGGGGACAGATACGCAGTATTTT
CDR3 protein: CASSYEWGTDTQYF

D gene: .
V gene: TRBV2
clone size: .
J gene: TRBJ2-5
CDR3 DNA: TGTGCCAGCAACACAGAGCGTGAGACCCAGTACTTC
CDR3 protein: CASNTERETQYF

D gene: TRBD2
V gene: TRBV7-2
clone size: .
J gene: TRBJ2-3
CDR3 DNA: TGTGCCAGCAGCCCCTCTAGCGGGGGACACACAGATACGCAGTATTTT
CDR3 protein: CASSPSSGGHTDTQYF

D gene: .
V gene: TRBV7-2
clone size: .
J gene: TRBJ1-2
CDR3 DNA: TGTGCCAGCAGCTTAGGGGTCGCCTATGGCTACACCTTC
CDR3 protein: CASSLGVAYGYTF

D gene: .
V gene: TRBV7-2
clone size: few
J gene: TRBJ2-7
CDR3 DNA: TGTGCCAGCAGCTTAGGAGGGGAGCAAGGCTACGAGCAGTACTTC
CDR3 protein: CASSLGGEQGYEQYF

D gene: .
V gene: TRBV5-1
clone size: few
J gene: TRBJ2-2
CDR3 DNA: TGCGCCAGCAGCTTTACGGGGCCGAACACCGGGGAGCTGTTTTTT
CDR3 protein: CASSFTGPNTGELFF

D gene: TRBD2
V gene: TRBV7-8
clone size: .
J gene: TRBJ2-5
CDR3 DNA: TGTGCCAGCAACCGACTAGCGGGGGGAGAGACCCAGTACTTC
CDR3 protein: CASNRLAGGETQYF

D gene: TRBD2
V gene: TRBV15
clone size: .
J gene: TRBJ2-7
CDR3 DNA: TGTGCCACCAGCATTAGCGGGGGCGAGCAGTACTTC
CDR3 protein: CATSISGGEQYF

D gene: TRBD2
V gene: TRBV5-1
clone size: few
J gene: TRBJ2-3
CDR3 DNA: TGCGCCAGCAGCTCGACTAGCGGGGAAGATACGCAGTATTTT
CDR3 protein: CASSSTSGEDTQYF

D gene: .
V gene: TRBV11-2
clone size: many
J gene: TRBJ2-5
CDR3 DNA: TGTGCCAGCAGCTTGCTACTTCAAGAGACCCAGTACTTC
CDR3 protein: CASSLLLQETQYF

D gene: .
V gene: TRBV7-2
clone size: few
J gene: TRBJ2-3
CDR3 DNA: TGTGCCAGCAGCTTAGACGGGTTCACAGATACGCAGTATTTT
CDR3 protein: CASSLDGFTDTQYF

D gene: TRBD1
V gene: TRBV20-1
clone size: .
J gene: TRBJ2-2
CDR3 DNA: TGCAGTGCAACGGGACAGTCGAACACCGGGGAGCTGTTTTTT
CDR3 protein: CSATGQSNTGELFF

D gene: TRBD1
V gene: TRBV5-1
clone size: few
J gene: TRBJ2-1
CDR3 DNA: TGCGCCAGCATGCTAGGGGGCGCGGGCAATGAGCAGTTCTTC
CDR3 protein: CASMLGGAGNEQFF

D gene: .
V gene: TRBV11-2
clone size: few
J gene: TRBJ2-2
CDR3 DNA: TGTGCCAGCAGCCCTACTAGAGCCACCGGGGAGCTGTTTTTT
CDR3 protein: CASSPTRATGELFF